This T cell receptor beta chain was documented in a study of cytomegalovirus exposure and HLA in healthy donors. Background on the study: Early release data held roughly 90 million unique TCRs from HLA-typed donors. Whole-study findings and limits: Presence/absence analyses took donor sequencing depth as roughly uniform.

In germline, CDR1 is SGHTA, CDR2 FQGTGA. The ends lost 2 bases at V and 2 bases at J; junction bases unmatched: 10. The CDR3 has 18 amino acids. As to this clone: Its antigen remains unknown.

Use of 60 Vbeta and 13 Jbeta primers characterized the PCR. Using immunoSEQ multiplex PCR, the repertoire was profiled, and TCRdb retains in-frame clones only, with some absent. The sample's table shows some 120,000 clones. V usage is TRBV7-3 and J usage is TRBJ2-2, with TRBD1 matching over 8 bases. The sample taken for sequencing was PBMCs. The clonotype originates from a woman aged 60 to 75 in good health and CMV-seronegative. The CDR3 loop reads CASSLGQGQTDNTGELFF. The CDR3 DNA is TGTGCCAGCAGCTTAGGACAGGGCCAAACAGATAACACCGGGGAGCTGTTTTTT.